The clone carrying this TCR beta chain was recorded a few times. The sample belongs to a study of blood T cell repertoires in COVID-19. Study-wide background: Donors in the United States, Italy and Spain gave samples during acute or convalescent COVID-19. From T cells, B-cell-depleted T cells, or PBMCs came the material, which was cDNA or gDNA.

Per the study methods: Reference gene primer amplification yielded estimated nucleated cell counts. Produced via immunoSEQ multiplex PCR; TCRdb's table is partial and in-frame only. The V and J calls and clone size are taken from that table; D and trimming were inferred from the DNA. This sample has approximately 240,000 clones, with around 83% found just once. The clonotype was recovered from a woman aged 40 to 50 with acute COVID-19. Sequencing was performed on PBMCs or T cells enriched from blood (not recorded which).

DNA of the CDR3: TGTGCCAGCAGCCACAGGAGCCCGAACACTGAAGCTTTCTTT. The encoded protein is CASSHRSPNTEAFF. V is TRBV2 and J is TRBJ1-1; perhaps TRBD1 as D (5 bases). The CDR3 contains 14 residues. Germline loops: CDR1 SNHLY, CDR2 FYNNEI. The ends were cut back, 6 bases at V and 1 base at J, with 12 bases in the middle.